In its sample, the clone carrying this TCR beta chain was seen a few times. Its antigen remains unknown. The data derive from a study of beta chain features in type 1 diabetes. Study-wide results and limits: Highly expressing activated T cells could be over-counted with a cDNA template.

Isolated RNA was reverse transcribed in full, so expressed TCRB transcripts were sequenced. The protocol was immunoSEQ multiplex PCR, while the TCRdb copy is restricted to in-frame clones and leaves out a portion. The data hold 200,000 to 300,000 clones, with 27% observed a single time. Trimming left V 2 bases short and J 7 bases short, with 15 bases between. The germline gives CDR1 SQVTM, CDR2 ANQGSEA. This CDR3 comprises 14 residues. This sequence originates from a young man in good health. Sequencing was done on a sample of central memory CD4+ T cells from blood. The rearrangement links TRBV29-1 to TRBJ2-1; the D call may be TRBD1 or TRBD2 (5 bases each). CDR3 in amino acids: CSVEWGLVGNEQFF. DNA of the CDR3: TGCAGCGTTGAATGGGGGTTGGTCGGAAATGAGCAGTTCTTC.